This TCR beta chain was profiled in a study of OX40 agonist ivuxolimab in advanced cancers. In the study overall: The costimulatory receptor OX40 (CD134) was targeted by ivuxolimab, a fully human IgG2 agonistic monoclonal antibody. The purpose of peripheral TCRbeta sequencing was to test whether ivuxolimab changed TCR sequence diversity and led to clonal T-cell expansion. Intravenous ivuxolimab was administered to patients every 2 weeks at six dose levels: 0.01, 0.1, 0.3, 1.5, 3 and 10 mg/kg. Partial responses occurred in three dose-escalation patients, of whom one had hepatocellular carcinoma and two had cutaneous melanoma. Of the approximately 50 dose-escalation patients, hepatocellular carcinoma was present in about 20, melanoma in some 15, renal cell carcinoma in 9 and head and neck cancer in 9. The monotherapy dose-escalation portion (N ≈ 50 patients) of the phase I ivuxolimab trial is reported in the paper. Prior anti-PD-1, anti-PD-L1 or anti-CTLA-4 therapy was permitted, and 30% to 45% of dose-escalation patients had received checkpoint inhibitors. In the dose-escalation cohort, more than 75% of patients were male, and the mean age was approximately 60 years, with a range of about 20 to 90. The investigation overall reported the following: At doses of 0.1 to 3.0 mg/kg, clonal expansion of both CD4+ and CD8+ blood T cells was observed from baseline to week 6. The antigen specificity of the peripheral T cells that underwent clonal expansion was not determined. Low levels of normalized T-cell clonal expansion were also seen in some patients who did not respond. After ivuxolimab, more expanded clones were found on average in CD8+ T cells than in CD4+ T cells. In partial responders in the 0.1-3.0 mg/kg groups, normalized peripheral clonal expansion was found to be among the lowest, especially among CD8+ T cells.

To sequence the TCRbeta CDR3 region, genomic DNA was isolated from the sorted cells. The immunoSEQ Assay was used for sequencing of TCRbeta CDR3 regions. TCRdb's version of the immuneACCESS table is confined to in-frame rearrangements and falls short of the full clone set. An unresolved V gene accounts for under half of the shortfall where checked; the remainder is of unknown origin. The sample table shows more than 60,000 clones, and 94% are seen once. Of the sample, approximately 14% is held by the ten largest clones. Patients with a history of autoimmune disease or receiving systemic immunosuppression were excluded from the trial. Peripheral blood for TCR sequencing was collected from all dose cohorts at baseline, on cycle 4 day 1, and on cycle 7 day 1. The samples were drawn from a first-in-human, open-label, multicenter phase I dose-escalation trial of ivuxolimab. Adults with locally advanced or metastatic head and neck squamous cell, hepatocellular, melanoma or renal cell carcinoma were enrolled in the trial. CD4+ and CD8+ T cells were sorted separately from peripheral blood before TCR sequencing.

Worth noting for this clone: Its binding antigen is unknown. No per-base quality is available; no much larger clone lies one base away.

The CDR3 sequence holds 18 residues, the cysteine and phenylalanine included. Only CDR3 DNA remains: 54 bases, in frame from the first base. Source: CD4+ or CD8+ T cells sorted from blood, taken in a trial of the OX40 agonist ivuxolimab. The V gene is TRBV21-1 and the J gene is TRBJ1-5; the table gives TRBD1 as D, unverified against the DNA. TRBV21-1 is a pseudogene. The origin of this receptor is an adult with an advanced solid tumor such as melanoma, head and neck, liver or kidney cancer. The DNA is TGTGCCAGCAGCTCCCCGCGCCGGTGGGCAGGGCTCGATCAGCCCCAGCATTTT. Its protein product is CASSSPRRWAGLDQPQHF.